This T cell receptor (beta chain) was sequenced in a study of T cell responses to AZD1222 COVID-19 vaccine. V was trimmed by 4 bases and J by 3 bases, leaving 14 bases between them. Germline loops: CDR1 SGHKS, CDR2 YYEKEE (reference sequence). The CDR3 is 15 residues long. Only in-frame clones appear in the TCRdb table, and some are missing; sequencing was by immunoSEQ multiplex PCR. Seen here are approximately 120,000 clones, about 94% observed once, and the top ten hold approximately 0.85%. This chain connects TRBV5-5 to TRBJ1-5; D is uncertain. This receptor was obtained from an adult in good health. The starting material was peripheral blood, obtained on day 0 of AZD1222 vaccination. The CDR3 is CASSRSPGPNQPQHF. Written as DNA, the CDR3 is TGTGCCAGCAGCCGTTCCCCTGGACCCAATCAGCCCCAGCATTTT.